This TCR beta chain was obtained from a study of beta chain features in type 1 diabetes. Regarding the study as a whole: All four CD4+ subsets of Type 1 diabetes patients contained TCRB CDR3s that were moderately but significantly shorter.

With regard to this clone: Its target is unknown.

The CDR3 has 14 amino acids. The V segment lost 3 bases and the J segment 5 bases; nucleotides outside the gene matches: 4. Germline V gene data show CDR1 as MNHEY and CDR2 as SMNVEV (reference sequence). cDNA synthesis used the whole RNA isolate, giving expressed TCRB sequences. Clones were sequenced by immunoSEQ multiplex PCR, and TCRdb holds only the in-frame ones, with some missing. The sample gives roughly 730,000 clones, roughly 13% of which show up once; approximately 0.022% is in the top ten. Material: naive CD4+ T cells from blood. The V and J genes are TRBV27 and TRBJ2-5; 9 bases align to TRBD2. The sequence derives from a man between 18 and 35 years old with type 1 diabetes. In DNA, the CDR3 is TGTGCCAGCAGTTTTATAGCGGGGGTGGAGACCCAGTACTTC. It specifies CASSFIAGVETQYF.